These 8 T cell receptor beta chains originate from one sample sequenced in a study of tumor-infiltrating lymphocytes in localized non-small cell lung cancer listed by TCRdb under 2021. Preparation of the library involved the immunoSEQ multiplex PCR assay. TCRdb took this table from immuneACCESS and kept in-frame rearrangements with V and J called. Such tables lack part of the clones; where checked against another copy, unresolved V genes explain under half of the gap, and the rest is unexplained. The sample yields under 8,500 clones; about 74% were counted once. Of the sample, around 12% falls within the top ten clones. The sample comprised lung tumor tissue. These TCRs come from a human donor with non-small cell lung cancer.

This chain links TRBV12-5 with TRBJ2-3, with D maybe TRBD2 (7 bases). The V end lost 3 bases, the J end lost 8 bases, and 12 bases lay between the germline ends. The CDR3 consists of 13 residues. Germline CDR1 is LGHNT and CDR2 is FRNRAP. This chain's CDR3 is CASGLFRGGTQYF. As DNA, the CDR3 is TGTGCTAGTGGTTTATTTAGGGGGGGTACGCAGTATTTT.

The chain's CDR3 is CASSVDPTFPGELFF. The CDR3, as DNA: TGTGCCAGCAGCGTAGATCCAACCTTCCCCGGGGAGCTGTTTTTT. The rearrangement uses TRBV9 and TRBJ2-2; D is undetermined. Per the germline V gene, CDR1 is SGDLS and CDR2 is YYNGEE. The CDR3 contains 15 residues. V was shortened by 0 bases and J by 6 bases, with 12 bases between the two germline ends.

CDR3 sequence reads: CASSWGTDGNTIYF. DNA for the CDR3: TGTGCCAGCAGCTGGGGGACAGATGGAAACACCATATATTTT. V usage is TRBV7-8 and J usage is TRBJ1-3; 7 positions match TRBD1. CDR1 is SGHVS, CDR2 FQNEAQ, per germline. CDR3 length equals 14 residues. The J segment lost 3 bases and the V segment lost 4 bases, leaving 3 bases of the junction unmatched.

The chain couples TRBV7-3 to TRBJ2-2, with D perhaps TRBD2 (5 bases). CDR1 is SGHTA and CDR2 is FQGTGA in the germline V gene. With 6 bases removed from V and 7 bases from J, the gap between germline ends came to 15 bases. The length of the CDR3 is 14 residues. Here the CDR3 reads CASSRDFSGGELFF. DNA for the CDR3: TGTGCCAGCAGTCGGGATTTTTCGGGCGGGGAGCTGTTTTTT.

V gene TRBV5-4 combines with J gene TRBJ2-3; D might be TRBD2 (7 bases). Per germline, CDR1 SGHNT and CDR2 YYREEE (reference sequence). This CDR3 spans 15 amino acids. V was shortened by 7 bases and J by 1 base, with 16 bases between the two germline ends. The CDR3 reads CASRPGGPRTDTQYF. The CDR3, as DNA: TGTGCCAGCCGCCCCGGGGGGCCGCGCACAGATACGCAGTATTTT.

This clone was detected only once. The sample holds other DNA sequences that translate to the same CDR3. V and J are TRBV29-1 and TRBJ2-7; 10 nucleotides line up with TRBD1. Germline lookup yields CDR1 SQVTM and CDR2 ANQGSEA. Trimming removed 6 bases from V and 1 base from J; junction bases left unmatched: 3. CDR3 length: 13 residues. CDR3 in DNA: TGCAGCGTCCTGGACAGGGGGTCCTACGAGCAGTACTTC. Residues: CSVLDRGSYEQYF.

The rearrangement joins TRBV5-6 to TRBJ1-2; 9 positions match TRBD1. Looked up from germline, CDR1 is SGHDT and CDR2 is YYEEEE. This CDR3 has 14 amino acids. The junction had 3 bases not matched to a gene; V was cut back by 4 bases and J by 2 bases. The CDR3: CASSHGTGNYGYTF. In DNA, the CDR3 is TGTGCCAGCAGCCATGGGACAGGGAACTATGGCTACACCTTC. Using reference TRBV5-6 and TRBJ1-2 for the parts outside the CDR3, the full variable domain is DAGVTQSPTHLIKTRGQQVTLRCSPKSGHDTVSWYQQALGQGPQFIFQYYEEEERQRGNFPDRFSGHQFPNYSSELNVNALLLGDSALYLCASSHGTGNYGYTFGSGTRLTVV.

This clone was detected a few times. V gene TRBV6-5 combines with J gene TRBJ1-2, with a tentative D call TRBD1 (5 bases). Germline V lookup: CDR1 MNHEY, CDR2 SVGAGI. The CDR3 sequence is 13 residues long. V lost 8 bases, J lost 4 bases, and 14 bases lay in between. The CDR3 bases are TGTGCCAGCTCATTACAGGAGTCCTATGGCTACACCTTC. Its translation: CASSLQESYGYTF.